Here is one T cell receptor beta chain with its context. V shed 3 bases, J shed 0 bases, and the junction held 0 bases outside the gene matches. The CDR3 is 14 residues long. Germline V gene sequence: CDR1 KGHSH, CDR2 LQKENI. The method was immunoSEQ multiplex PCR; TCRdb's version includes in-frame clones alone and lacks a portion of them. The profile covers 72,000 or so clones, with 87% appearing a single time and approximately 1.4% taken by the ten largest. The entry originates in a study of OX40 agonist ivuxolimab in advanced cancers. This TCR derives from an adult with an advanced solid tumor such as melanoma, head and neck, liver or kidney cancer. The sequencing used CD4+ or CD8+ T cells sorted from blood, collected in a trial of the OX40 agonist ivuxolimab. The rearrangement joins TRBV18 to TRBJ2-3, with 7 bases that match TRBD2. The CDR3: CASSPGLSTDTQYF. For the CDR3, the DNA is TGTGCCAGCTCACCGGGACTAAGCACAGATACGCAGTATTTT.